A selection of T cell receptor beta chains follows, all from one sample in a study of beta chain features in type 1 diabetes. Method: immunoSEQ multiplex PCR; TCRdb's copy keeps in-frame clones and lacks some. The repertoire consists of 680,000 or so clones, with less than 20% occurring once and the leading ten covering about 0.086%. Sequencing was carried out using naive CD4+ T cells from blood. These TCRs come from a man between 18 and 35 years old in good health. CDR3s include the opening cysteine and the closing phenylalanine or tryptophan. D genes are given only for firm matches. Clone size appears in some rows only: once, few, many, or a class for an expanded clone.

V,D,size,J,CDR3,DNA
TRBV28,.,few,TRBJ1-1,CASSLSSLGNTEAFF,TGTGCCAGCAGTTTGAGTAGCCTGGGAAACACTGAAGCTTTCTTT
TRBV5-4,.,.,TRBJ2-2,CASSTTGPYTGELFF,TGTGCCAGCAGCACCACAGGGCCTTACACCGGGGAGCTGTTTTTT
TRBV6-1,.,many,TRBJ2-4,CASSELAGGKGIQYF,TGTGCCAGCAGTGAACTTGCCGGAGGGAAAGGCATTCAGTACTTC
TRBV28,.,.,TRBJ2-7,CASSLVQGISEQYF,TGTGCCAGCAGTTTAGTACAGGGCATTTCCGAGCAGTACTTC
TRBV7-9,.,.,TRBJ2-3,CASSDRTNAVTDTQYF,TGTGCCAGCAGCGACCGGACTAATGCGGTTACAGATACGCAGTATTTT
TRBV25-1,.,.,TRBJ1-5,CASSESGGTNNQPQHF,TGTGCCAGCAGTGAATCTGGGGGTACGAACAATCAGCCCCAGCATTTT
TRBV29-1,.,.,TRBJ1-5,CSVLLGGTGNQPQHF,TGCAGCGTACTCCTTGGGGGGACCGGCAATCAGCCCCAGCATTTT
TRBV5-6,.,few,TRBJ1-1,CASSLRSIRNTEAFF,TGTGCCAGCAGCCTTCGGAGTATCAGGAACACTGAAGCTTTCTTT
TRBV5-6,TRBD2,few,TRBJ2-5,CASKLRTSHETQYF,TGTGCCAGCAAACTTCGGACTAGCCACGAGACCCAGTACTTC
TRBV7-2,.,few,TRBJ1-5,CASSLARAGNQPQHF,TGTGCCAGCAGCTTAGCGCGGGCAGGCAATCAGCCCCAGCATTTT
TRBV10-3,.,few,TRBJ2-3,CAISDGASTDTQYF,TGTGCCATCAGTGACGGGGCTAGCACAGATACGCAGTATTTT
TRBV9,TRBD1,.,TRBJ2-1,CASSVWDSVYHNEQFF,TGTGCCAGCAGCGTTTGGGACAGCGTCTATCACAATGAGCAGTTCTTC
TRBV27,TRBD1,few,TRBJ1-4,CASSPARDRNEKLFF,TGTGCCAGCAGTCCAGCAAGGGACAGGAATGAAAAACTGTTTTTT
TRBV18,TRBD2,.,TRBJ2-7,CASSPYLAGGRDEQYF,TGTGCCAGCTCACCATACCTAGCGGGAGGTCGCGACGAGCAGTACTTC
TRBV10-3,.,few,TRBJ2-2,CAMNRDSNTGELFF,TGTGCCATGAACAGGGATTCGAACACCGGGGAGCTGTTTTTT
TRBV4-2,.,.,TRBJ1-2,CASSQDLPFGGRPNYGYTF,TGTGCCAGCAGCCAAGACCTCCCTTTCGGTGGGCGCCCTAACTATGGCTACACCTTC
TRBV18,.,few,TRBJ1-3,CASSPSGNTIYF,TGTGCCAGCTCACCGTCAGGAAACACCATATATTTT
TRBV20-1,.,.,TRBJ2-5,CSARVRETQYF,TGCAGTGCTAGAGTGCGGGAGACCCAGTACTTC
TRBV7-3,.,.,TRBJ1-5,CASSSWGQPQHF,TGTGCCAGCAGCTCCTGGGGGCAGCCCCAGCATTTT
TRBV19,.,.,TRBJ1-1,CASSMREMNTEAFF,TGTGCCAGTAGTATGAGGGAAATGAACACTGAAGCTTTCTTT
TRBV7-3,TRBD2,few,TRBJ2-3,CASSLKGTSLVADTQYF,TGTGCCAGCAGCTTAAAAGGGACTAGCTTGGTGGCGGATACGCAGTATTTT
TRBV5-4,TRBD2,.,TRBJ2-5,CASSSIGLAGKETQYF,TGTGCCAGCAGCTCGATTGGACTAGCGGGAAAAGAGACCCAGTACTTC